This paragraph reports one TCR beta chain. Its antigen is still unknown. One base away there is no much larger clone; base qualities are not given. The germline V gene gives CDR1 as KGHDR and CDR2 as SFDVKD. V was cut back by 4 bases and J by 6 bases, leaving a gap of 8 bases between them. The CDR3 contains 12 residues, cysteine and phenylalanine counted. Only the CDR3 DNA is retained, 36 bases long and in frame from the first base. Sequenced using an Illumina NovaSeq 6000. Using 5'RACE with constant-segment primers, TCRalpha and TCRbeta cDNA libraries were constructed, with sample barcodes and unique molecular identifiers added in the process. Trizol reagent was used to extract RNA from every sample. Library amplification was performed in two PCR steps, and a second sample barcode and Illumina TruSeq adapters were introduced in the second step. Sequencing of libraries was performed on an Illumina NovaSeq with 2 x 150 bp paired-end reads. For the original study's pipeline: The reads were demultiplexed and collapsed into UMI-guided consensus sequences using migec v1.2.7. Using mixcr v2.1.11, UMI consensuses were aligned to TRA and TRB V and J templates and then assembled into clonotypes. Expanded or contracted clonotypes were those called significant by both edgeR and NoisET, with noise models trained on biological replicates. For edgeR calls, the thresholds were a false discovery rate-adjusted p below 0.01 and a log2 fold-change of 1. As an exploratory analysis of dynamics, PCA with hierarchical clustering was applied to max-normalized trajectories of the 1000 most abundant clonotypes. Separately sequenced CD4+ and CD8+ repertoires were used to assign a CD4 or CD8 phenotype to each responding clone. TCRdb reprocessing: public reads trimmed at Q25 with fastp, clones called with MiXCR, in-frame beta chains kept. Each entry merges the rows of one CDR3 protein and shows their most common DNA and genes. TCRdb's processing, not the study's, gives the V and J calls here. The sample table lists approximately 240,000 distinct CDR3 sequences, 16% of them with a count of one. Clones ranked in the top ten supply approximately 3.5% of the sample.

Ficoll-Paque density gradient centrifugation was used to isolate PBMCs. This sample stems from a study of T-cell memory formation after mild COVID-19 (dated by TCRdb to about 2021). About the full investigation: TCR sequence clusters from the two donors were found to be largely donor specific. In a couple of donors, T-cell clones that expanded and contracted after mild COVID-19 were tracked by sequencing TCRalpha and TCRbeta repertoires over time. The cohort was made up of two young adult volunteers, one female and one male, who were previously healthy. Overall study outcomes, separate from this receptor: The study covered only two mild cases, and larger cohorts including severe cases with pre-infection samples were considered necessary. Contracting CD4+ clones appeared mostly in the CM and EM memory subsets, whereas CD8+ clones were enriched in EMRA. Some responding clones were detected in pre-infection memory, which suggested that pre-existing cross-reactive memory T cells had joined the SARS-CoV-2 response. The second-wave clones that peaked on day 37 were not confirmed to be SARS-CoV-2 specific. Balanced CD4/CD8 phenotypes were observed for clones contracting from day 15 to 85, whereas a bias towards CD4+ was observed for a second wave of clones expanding from day 15 to 37.

This TCR derives from a man younger than 35 who had mild COVID-19 (a few samples of this study predate the infection). The sample titles of this study are shuffled in the database, so cell type and time point are left out; the donor was told from shared clones. This receptor chain uses TRBV24-1 and TRBJ1-2, with no confidently assigned D gene. The sequenced material came from PBMCs or a T cell subset sorted from them (not recorded which). The CDR3 region: CATSDTWDGYTF. The nucleotides are TGTGCCACCAGTGACACTTGGGATGGCTACACCTTC.